Shown below are 26 T cell receptor beta chains from a single sample sequenced in a study of cytomegalovirus exposure and HLA in healthy donors. With 60 Vbeta and 13 Jbeta primers, the PCR was carried out. TCRdb's table, derived via immunoSEQ multiplex PCR, lists solely in-frame clones and lacks some. The table includes 150,000 to 160,000 clones, about four fifths detected once. Sequenced material: PBMCs. The receptors originated from a man younger than 30 in good health and CMV-seronegative.

The chain has TRBV6-1 and TRBJ1-3; possible D gene TRBD1, 5 bases. CDR1 is MNHNS and CDR2 is SASEGT in the germline V gene. Trimming left V 0 bases short and J 0 bases short, with 9 bases between. The CDR3 runs to 16 residues. CDR3 coding DNA: TGTGCCAGCAGTGAAGCGGGGCGGAGCTCTGGAAACACCATATATTTT. Amino acids: CASSEAGRSSGNTIYF.

This clone was counted once. This rearrangement joins TRBV5-1 to TRBJ2-1; 15 bases fit TRBD2. Unmatched junction bases numbered 8, after V lost 0 bases and J lost 4 bases. Germline V gene sequence: CDR1 SGHRS, CDR2 YFSETQ. CDR3 length equals 19 residues. The CDR3 protein is CASSLDPPGTSGGYNEQFF. CDR3 in DNA: TGCGCCAGCAGCTTGGACCCACCGGGGACTAGCGGGGGGTACAATGAGCAGTTCTTC.

The chain employs TRBV15 and TRBJ2-1, with D possibly TRBD2 on 5 matching bases. The length of the CDR3 is 13 residues. Trimming pared 5 bases from V and 6 bases from J, leaving 11 bases between. The germline V gene has CDR1 LNHNV and CDR2 YYDKDF (reference sequence). CDR3 sequence: CATSGEGRNEQFF. The CDR3 DNA follows: TGTGCCACCAGCGGTGAGGGCCGCAATGAGCAGTTCTTC.

This clone appeared a few times. The genes are TRBV5-5 and TRBJ1-1; no clear D. The CDR3 loop spans 9 amino acids. Germline loops: CDR1 SGHKS, CDR2 YYEKEE (reference sequence). Trimming pared 9 bases from V and 5 bases from J, leaving 5 bases between. The CDR3 DNA follows: TGTGCCACTCGTACTGAAGCTTTCTTT. Translating gives CATRTEAFF.

The V and J genes are TRBV7-9 and TRBJ1-2; 9 nucleotides agree with TRBD1. CDR1 and CDR2 (germline): SEHNR, FQNEAQ (reference sequence). The CDR3 is 15 residues long. After removal of 5 bases from V and 3 bases from J, the junction contained 7 bases not matched to a gene. The CDR3 here is CASSHPTGGYYGYTF. In DNA form, the CDR3 reads TGTGCCAGCAGCCATCCGACAGGGGGGTACTATGGCTACACCTTC.

This clone was seen once. This chain uses TRBV10-1 with TRBJ2-6; D might be TRBD1 (5 bases). The CDR3 length is 14 residues. V gave up 8 bases and J gave up 0 bases, with 8 bases separating them. CDR1 is WNHNN and CDR2 is SYGVQD in the germline V gene (reference sequence). This CDR3 is CASAQGSGANVLTF. In DNA, the CDR3 is TGCGCCAGCGCCCAGGGCTCTGGGGCCAACGTCCTGACTTTC.

This chain links TRBV19 with TRBJ1-1, with 8 bases that match TRBD1. The CDR3 has 16 amino acids. Germline loops: CDR1 LNHDA, CDR2 SQIVND (reference sequence). V shed 3 bases and J 5 bases; nucleotides not matched to a gene: 11. The CDR3 DNA is TGTGCCAGTAGTATTCTCCCGACAGGGGAGAGTACTGAAGCTTTCTTT. Its translation: CASSILPTGESTEAFF.

This chain's CDR3 is CASSLGGFDSPLHF. The CDR3 coding sequence is TGTGCCAGCAGCTTAGGAGGGTTTGATTCACCCCTCCACTTT. The V gene is TRBV7-9, the J gene TRBJ1-6; no reliable D call. Germline assignment: CDR1 SEHNR and CDR2 FQNEAQ (reference sequence). Trimming removed 1 base at V and 8 bases at J, with 9 bases between. This CDR3 region has 14 residues.

This clone turned up a few times. The rearrangement joins TRBV11-2 to TRBJ1-4, with 7 bases that match TRBD1. J gave up 6 bases and V 3 bases, and 4 bases lay outside the gene matches. The germline CDR1 and CDR2 sequences are SGHAT and FQNNGV. This CDR3 is built from 14 residues. CDR3 sequence (DNA): TGTGCCAGCAGCTTGTCCGGGACAGATGAAAAACTGTTTTTT. This encodes CASSLSGTDEKLFF.

This clone was detected a few times. The junction and the germline gene differ at one end; a read error may be behind it. The chain has TRBV30 and TRBJ2-6; perhaps TRBD1 as D (5 bases). CDR3 length: 15 residues. Germline assignment: CDR1 GTSNPN and CDR2 SVGIG (reference sequence). CDR3: CAWSRRRSGANGLTF. CDR3 DNA sequence: TGTGCCTGGAGTCGTCGGCGCTCTGGGGCCAACGGCCTGACTTTC.

This rearrangement joins TRBV6-1 to TRBJ2-2; no definite D call. V was pared by 2 bases and J by 3 bases, with 10 bases between. This CDR3 has 15 residues. In germline, CDR1 is MNHNS, CDR2 SASEGT. The CDR3 spells CASSEFLEDTGELFF. The CDR3 bases are TGTGCCAGCAGTGAATTCTTAGAGGACACCGGGGAGCTGTTTTTT.

V gene TRBV19 combines with J gene TRBJ2-5, with D perhaps matching TRBD1 (6 bases). CDR3 length: 14 amino acids. V dropped 5 bases and J dropped 5 bases, with 15 bases sitting between them. The germline CDR1 and CDR2 sequences are LNHDA and SQIVND (reference sequence). CDR3 in DNA: TGTGCCAGTAGTGCCCAGACAGGAAAGGAGACCCAGTACTTC. Translation gives CASSAQTGKETQYF.

CDR3: CASSSPRGHGGTGGTYEQYF. The CDR3 nucleotides read TGCGCCAGCAGCTCCCCTCGGGGACACGGCGGAACGGGGGGGACCTACGAGCAGTACTTC. J is TRBJ2-5 and V is TRBV5-1; TRBD2 aligns across 8 bases. The end of the DNA is better explained by TRBJ2-7, so the J call may be wrong. The CDR3 extends over 20 amino acids. Germline V CDR1 and CDR2: SGHRS, YFSETQ.

This clone was detected only once. This sequence joins TRBV4-2 and TRBJ2-6, with D hard to call. Trimming stripped 3 bases from V and 0 bases from J, with 9 bases between. The CDR3 is 16 residues long. Germline CDR1 reads LGHNA; CDR2 reads YNFKEQ. The CDR3 reads CASSQLPNSGANVLTF. The CDR3 coding sequence is TGTGCCAGCAGCCAGCTACCTAACTCTGGGGCCAACGTCCTGACTTTC.

The rearrangement links TRBV11-2 to TRBJ1-2, with 8 bases matching TRBD1. The V and J ends lost 4 bases and 4 bases, in that order; junction bases with no gene match: 14. The germline CDR1 and CDR2 sequences are SGHAT and FQNNGV. The CDR3 loop spans 17 amino acids. CDR3 in DNA: TGTGCCAGCAGCTCAAAAAAAGGACAGGGCATTGTCTATGGCTACACCTTC. Protein product: CASSSKKGQGIVYGYTF. The whole variable domain, filled in from reference TRBV11-2 and TRBJ1-2, reads EAGVAQSPRYKIIEKRQSVAFWCNPISGHATLYWYQQILGQGPKLLIQFQNNGVVDDSQLPKDRFSAERLKGVDSTLKIQPAKLEDSAVYLCASSSKKGQGIVYGYTFGSGTRLTVV.

The rearrangement uses TRBV2 and TRBJ2-4; the match to TRBD2 covers 8 bases. The CDR3 has 13 residues. J was trimmed by 8 bases and V by 3 bases; bases with no gene match: 3. Germline V gene sequence: CDR1 SNHLY, CDR2 FYNNEI. In DNA form, the CDR3 reads TGTGCCAGCAGTGATTACGGGAGGGACATTCAGTACTTC. Translating gives CASSDYGRDIQYF.

J is TRBJ2-6 and V is TRBV27; 7 nucleotides match TRBD1. The CDR3 loop spans 13 amino acids. Looked up from germline, CDR1 is MNHEY and CDR2 is SMNVEV (reference sequence). Unmatched junction bases numbered 3, after V lost 2 bases and J lost 11 bases. The DNA of the CDR3 is TGTGCCAGCAGTTTAGACAGGGCTGACGTCCTGACTTTC. As protein: CASSLDRADVLTF.

The chain recombines TRBV7-3 with TRBJ2-7; 7 nucleotides align to TRBD1. Germline V gene sequence: CDR1 SGHTA, CDR2 FQGTGA. J was trimmed by 5 bases and V by 5 bases; bases with no gene match: 6. This CDR3 comprises 13 residues. The CDR3 protein is CASSNHRGDEQYF. For the CDR3, the DNA is TGTGCCAGCAGCAACCACAGGGGAGACGAGCAGTACTTC.

The chain carries TRBV13 and TRBJ1-1, with TRBD1 as a possible D gene (5 bases). V was cut by 0 bases and J by 0 bases, with 11 bases left in between. CDR1 and CDR2 from the germline V gene are PRHDT and FYEKMQ (reference sequence). This CDR3 region has 16 residues. The CDR3 DNA is TGTGCCAGCAGCTTAGGAGGAGGGGCAGTGAACACTGAAGCTTTCTTT. It encodes CASSLGGGAVNTEAFF. Complete variable domain (other parts from reference TRBV13 and TRBJ1-1): AAGVIQSPRHLIKEKRETATLKCYPIPRHDTVYWYQQGPGQDPQFLISFYEKMQSDKGSIPDRFSAQQFSDYHSELNMSSLELGDSALYFCASSLGGGAVNTEAFFGQGTRLTVV.

This clone was seen only a few times. The chain combines TRBV18 with TRBJ1-6; weak D call: TRBD1 (6 bases). Germline CDR1 reads KGHSH; CDR2 reads LQKENI. Trimming stripped 3 bases from V and 6 bases from J, with 9 bases between. The CDR3 spans 14 residues. CDR3 amino acids: CASSPRQVNSPLHF. In DNA, the CDR3 is TGTGCCAGCTCACCGAGACAGGTTAATTCACCCCTCCACTTT.

The chain joins TRBV4-3 to TRBJ1-5; D might be TRBD1 (5 bases). Looked up from germline, CDR1 is LGHNA and CDR2 is YSLEER. This CDR3 has 15 residues. Deletions cut 0 bases from V and 6 bases from J, with 12 bases between. In DNA form, the CDR3 reads TGCGCCAGCAGCCAAGATGGAGGGGACGGTCAGCCCCAGCATTTT. Its protein is CASSQDGGDGQPQHF.

V gene TRBV27 combines with J gene TRBJ2-1; TRBD2 matches 10 bases. Germline V CDR1 and CDR2: MNHEY, SMNVEV (reference sequence). The CDR3 contains 13 residues. The ends lost 6 bases at V and 7 bases at J; junction bases unmatched: 3. The CDR3 coding sequence is TGTGCCAGCAGGCTAGCGGGGGTGAATGAGCAGTTCTTC. Its translation: CASRLAGVNEQFF.

This clone has only a few counts. The chain joins TRBV13 to TRBJ1-2, with unresolved D. Germline V gene lookup returns CDR1 PRHDT and CDR2 FYEKMQ (reference sequence). V lost 4 bases to trimming and J lost 0 bases, with 18 bases between them. The CDR3 covers 17 residues. The CDR3, as DNA: TGTGCCAGCAGCTGGAGACTAATCCCCCCCCCTAACTATGGCTACACCTTC. Translating gives CASSWRLIPPPNYGYTF.

The chain is built from TRBV5-4 and TRBJ1-2, with 9 bases aligning to TRBD1. Germline trimming cut 4 bases from V and 4 bases from J; bases unmatched to any gene: 5. Germline CDR1 and CDR2: SGHNT and YYREEE (reference sequence). The CDR3 totals 14 residues. CDR3 in DNA: TGTGCCAGCAGCCCAACAGGGGGCGGCTATGGCTACACCTTC. Translating it yields CASSPTGGGYGYTF.

This chain connects TRBV2 to TRBJ1-1, with TRBD1 identical over 7 bases. Germline loops: CDR1 SNHLY, CDR2 FYNNEI. The V segment lost 3 bases and the J segment 3 bases; nucleotides outside the gene matches: 10. The CDR3 covers 16 residues. The chain's CDR3 is CASSEIGSGGDTEAFF. DNA of the CDR3: TGTGCCAGCAGTGAGATTGGGTCAGGGGGTGACACTGAAGCTTTCTTT.

This rearrangement joins TRBV7-9 to TRBJ1-6, with no clear D. The CDR3 spans 15 residues. From germline, CDR1 is SEHNR and CDR2 FQNEAQ (reference sequence). The V gene lost 4 bases and the J gene lost 8 bases, with 15 bases spanning the gap. Here the CDR3 DNA reads TGTGCCAGCAGCTCCCGGTCACCTGGAGATTCACCCCTCCACTTT. It translates to CASSSRSPGDSPLHF.